The T cell receptor (beta chain) described here comes from a study of blood T cell repertoires in COVID-19. Residents of 24 US areas, aged about 18 to 89 years, made up the participants. Clones were sequenced by immunoSEQ multiplex PCR, and TCRdb holds only the in-frame ones, with some missing. The table has 370,000 or so clones, more than 70% seen once. This clone was counted a few times. Germline assignment: CDR1 MGHRA and CDR2 YSYEKL. Trimming cost V 2 bases and J 7 bases, with 17 bases left between them. The CDR3 consists of 15 residues. This TCR was sampled from a man aged 25 to 40 who had recovered from COVID-19. This chain links TRBV4-1 with TRBJ1-1; a possible D gene is TRBD1 (5 bases). Sequencing was done on a sample of PBMCs or T cells enriched from blood (not recorded which). CDR3: CASSQPTVGFGEAFF. CDR3 in DNA: TGCGCCAGCAGCCAACCGACAGTGGGATTCGGTGAAGCTTTCTTT.